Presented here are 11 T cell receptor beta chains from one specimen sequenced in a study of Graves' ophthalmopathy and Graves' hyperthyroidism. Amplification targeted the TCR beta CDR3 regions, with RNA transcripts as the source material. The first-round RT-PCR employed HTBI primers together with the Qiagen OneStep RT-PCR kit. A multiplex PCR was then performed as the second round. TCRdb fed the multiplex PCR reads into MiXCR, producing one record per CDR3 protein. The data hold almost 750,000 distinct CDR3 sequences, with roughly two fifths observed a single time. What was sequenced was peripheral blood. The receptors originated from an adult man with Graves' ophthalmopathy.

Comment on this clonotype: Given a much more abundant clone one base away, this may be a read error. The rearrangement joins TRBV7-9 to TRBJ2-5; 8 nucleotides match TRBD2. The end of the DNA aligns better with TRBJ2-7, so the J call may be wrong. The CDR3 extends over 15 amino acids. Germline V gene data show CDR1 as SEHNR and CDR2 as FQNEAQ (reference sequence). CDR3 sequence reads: CASGSTGGFLYEQYF. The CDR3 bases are TGTGCCAGCGGCTCCACGGGGGGGTTCCTCTACGAGCAGTACTTC.

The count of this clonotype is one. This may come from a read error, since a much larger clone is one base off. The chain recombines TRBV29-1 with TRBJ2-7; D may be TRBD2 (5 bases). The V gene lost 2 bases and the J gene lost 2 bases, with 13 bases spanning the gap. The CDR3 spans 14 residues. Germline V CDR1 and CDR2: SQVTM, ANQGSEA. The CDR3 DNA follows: TGCAGCGTTGAACGACGGGGAGTCACCTACGAGCAGTACTTC. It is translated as CSVERRGVTYEQYF.

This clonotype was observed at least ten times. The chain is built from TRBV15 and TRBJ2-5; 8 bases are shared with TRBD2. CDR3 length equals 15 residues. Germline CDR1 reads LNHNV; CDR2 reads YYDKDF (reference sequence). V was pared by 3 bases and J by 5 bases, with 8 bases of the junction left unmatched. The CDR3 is CATSSSGTDRETQYF. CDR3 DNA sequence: TGTGCCACCAGCAGTAGCGGGACGGACCGGGAGACCCAGTACTTC.

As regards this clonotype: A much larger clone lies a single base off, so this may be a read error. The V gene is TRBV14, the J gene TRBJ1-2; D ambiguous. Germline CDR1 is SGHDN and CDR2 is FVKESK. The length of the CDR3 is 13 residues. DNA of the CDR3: TGTCCCAGCAGCCAAGCGGGGAGTAACGGCTACACCTTC. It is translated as CPSSQAGSNGYTF.

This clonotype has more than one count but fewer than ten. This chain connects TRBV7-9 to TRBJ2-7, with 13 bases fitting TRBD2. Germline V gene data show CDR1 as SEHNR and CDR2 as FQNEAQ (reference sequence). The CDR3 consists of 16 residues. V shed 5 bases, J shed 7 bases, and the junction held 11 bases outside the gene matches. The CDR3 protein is CASSPGTSGALLEQYF. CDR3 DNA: TGTGCCAGCAGCCCCGGGACTAGCGGGGCCCTCCTTGAGCAGTACTTC.

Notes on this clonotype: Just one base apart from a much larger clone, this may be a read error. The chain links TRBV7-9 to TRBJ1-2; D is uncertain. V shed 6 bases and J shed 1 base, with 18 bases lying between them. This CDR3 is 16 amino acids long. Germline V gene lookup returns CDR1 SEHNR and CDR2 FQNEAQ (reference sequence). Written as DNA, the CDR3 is TGTGCCAGCAGTTTATTCGCCTGGACTGATAACTATGGCTACACCTTC. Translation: CASSLFAWTDNYGYTF.

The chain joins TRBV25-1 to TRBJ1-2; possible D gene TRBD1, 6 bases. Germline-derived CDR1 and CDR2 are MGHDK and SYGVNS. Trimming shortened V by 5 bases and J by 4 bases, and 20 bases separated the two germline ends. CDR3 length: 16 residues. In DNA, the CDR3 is TGTGCCAGCAGTTTGGGGGGGCGCAGGGTTATCTATGGCTACACCTTC. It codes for CASSLGGRRVIYGYTF.

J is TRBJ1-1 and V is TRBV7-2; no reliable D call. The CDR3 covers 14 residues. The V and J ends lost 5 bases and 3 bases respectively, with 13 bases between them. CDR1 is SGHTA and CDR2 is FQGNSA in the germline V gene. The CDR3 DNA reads TGTGCCAGCAGCCCAGAGGGCGCGGACACTGAAGCTTTCTTT. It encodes CASSPEGADTEAFF.

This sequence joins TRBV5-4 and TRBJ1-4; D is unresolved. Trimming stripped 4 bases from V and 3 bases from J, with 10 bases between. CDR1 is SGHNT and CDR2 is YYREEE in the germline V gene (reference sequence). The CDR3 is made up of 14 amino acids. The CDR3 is CASSRSVANEKLFF. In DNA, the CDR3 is TGTGCCAGCAGCCGGTCAGTGGCTAATGAAAAACTGTTTTTT.

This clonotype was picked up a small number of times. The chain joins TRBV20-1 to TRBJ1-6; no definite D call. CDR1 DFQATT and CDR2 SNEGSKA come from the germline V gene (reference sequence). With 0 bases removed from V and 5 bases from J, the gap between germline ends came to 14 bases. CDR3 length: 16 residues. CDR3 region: CSARDLDQPHNSPLHF. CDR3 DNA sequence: TGCAGTGCTAGAGATCTAGACCAGCCCCATAATTCACCCCTCCACTTT.

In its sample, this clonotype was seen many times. This chain's CDR3 is CAISEDSTDTQYF. CDR3 DNA sequence: TGTGCCATCAGTGAGGACAGCACAGATACGCAGTATTTT. The V and J genes are TRBV10-3 and TRBJ2-3, with D hard to call. Germline CDR1 ENHRY, CDR2 SYGVKD. CDR3 length: 13 residues. V lost 2 bases and J 0 bases, leaving 3 bases between the germline ends.